The 29 T cell receptor beta chains below all came from one sample that was sequenced in a study of T cell repertoires in cytomegalovirus infection. From the reads, TCRdb called clonotypes with MiXCR, one entry per CDR3 protein. The repertoire holds fewer than 300,000 distinct CDR3 sequences, with more than 20% as singletons. Sequenced sample: PBMCs. These receptors came from a human donor in good health (CMV status not recorded). Some clones in this sample may be carry-over from other donors' samples.

This clonotype occurred a few times. V gene TRBV7-2 combines with J gene TRBJ2-7; 13 nucleotides agree with TRBD2. The V gene end was trimmed by 0 bases and the J gene end by 3 bases; junction bases not matched to a gene: 5. This CDR3 spans 17 amino acids. CDR1 and CDR2 from the germline V gene are SGHTA and FQGNSA. The CDR3 DNA reads TGTGCCAGCAGCTTAGCGGCGACTAGCGGGGGGTACTACGAGCAGTACTTC. This encodes CASSLAATSGGYYEQYF.

The table lists this clonotype with a few counts. The chain joins TRBV6-1 to TRBJ1-2; D call uncertain. The V gene lost 3 bases and the J gene lost 2 bases, with 4 bases spanning the gap. Germline V gene data show CDR1 as MNHNS and CDR2 as SASEGT. The CDR3 runs 12 residues. CDR3 residues: CASSEGNYGYTF. For the CDR3, the DNA is TGTGCCAGCAGTGAGGGGAACTATGGCTACACCTTC.

The chain employs TRBV5-1 and TRBJ1-2; no clear D. The V gene's germline CDR1 is SGHRS and CDR2 YFSETQ. V dropped 0 bases and J dropped 6 bases, with 18 bases sitting between them. This CDR3 has 16 residues. The CDR3 bases are TGCGCCAGCAGCTTGGCAATTGGGCAGACCAAAGATGGCTACACCTTC. Protein product: CASSLAIGQTKDGYTF.

This clonotype was seen only once. The J gene is TRBJ2-1, the V gene TRBV28; 12 bases map to TRBD2. J lost 1 base, V lost 3 bases, and 7 bases had no gene match. This CDR3 comprises 18 residues. The germline V gene encodes CDR1 MDHEN and CDR2 SYDVKM. The CDR3 coding sequence is TGTGCCAGCAGTTTCCCTAGCGGGGGGGCTGGTTCCTACAATGAGCAGTTCTTC. The encoded protein is CASSFPSGGAGSYNEQFF.

V is TRBV20-1 and J is TRBJ2-5; perhaps TRBD1 as D (5 bases). This CDR3 is 13 amino acids long. The V end was cut by 8 bases, the J end by 1 base, with 14 bases between. The germline gives CDR1 DFQATT, CDR2 SNEGSKA (reference sequence). The CDR3 reads CSTHRQIQETQYF. The CDR3 region has the DNA TGCAGTACCCACAGACAGATCCAAGAGACCCAGTACTTC.

The V and J genes are TRBV5-1 and TRBJ1-5; D unresolved. V lost 1 base, J lost 2 bases, and 10 bases lay in between. The CDR3 consists of 15 residues. Per the germline V gene, CDR1 is SGHRS and CDR2 is YFSETQ. As DNA, the CDR3 is TGCGCCAGCAGCTTGCACGGTAAGGGCAATCAGCCCCAGCATTTT. It is translated as CASSLHGKGNQPQHF.

This clonotype appeared many times. The rearrangement links TRBV7-2 to TRBJ1-5; unclear D gene. Germline CDR1 SGHTA, CDR2 FQGNSA. This CDR3 has 15 residues. Trimming removed 5 bases from V and 0 bases from J, with 11 bases in between. The CDR3 DNA is TGTGCCAGCAGCCGAGACACCGCTAGCAATCAGCCCCAGCATTTT. This sequence encodes CASSRDTASNQPQHF.

This clonotype has ten or more counts. Here the CDR3 DNA reads TGTGCCAGCAGCCGTATACTAGCGGGAGTAGGAGAGACCCAGTACTTC. This codes for CASSRILAGVGETQYF. The chain combines TRBV7-2 with TRBJ2-5; 11 bases match TRBD2. Trimming cost V 5 bases and J 4 bases; bases outside gene matches: 9. This CDR3 spans 16 amino acids. Germline values: CDR1 SGHTA, CDR2 FQGNSA.

This clonotype was detected only a few times. The J gene is TRBJ1-1, the V gene TRBV27, with D perhaps TRBD1 (5 bases). Trimming cost V 8 bases and J 2 bases, with 15 bases left between them. The CDR3 sequence is 14 residues long. Germline V gene sequence: CDR1 MNHEY, CDR2 SMNVEV (reference sequence). This CDR3 is CASAFDRTNTEAFF. CDR3 bases: TGTGCCAGCGCCTTTGATCGGACAAACACTGAAGCTTTCTTT.

This clonotype was detected ten times or more. The chain uses TRBV7-2 and TRBJ1-5, with D maybe TRBD1 (6 bases). Trimming removed 1 base from V and 3 bases from J, with 7 bases in between. CDR1 SGHTA and CDR2 FQGNSA come from the germline V gene. The CDR3 has 14 residues. For the CDR3, the DNA is TGTGCCAGCAGCTTAGGGACAGACAATCAGCCCCAGCATTTT. Protein: CASSLGTDNQPQHF.

The chain has TRBV5-4 and TRBJ2-5; D gene ambiguous. Looked up from germline, CDR1 is SGHNT and CDR2 is YYREEE (reference sequence). The CDR3 sequence is 14 residues long. V was shortened by 4 bases and J by 1 base, with 11 bases between the two germline ends. The DNA of the CDR3 is TGTGCCAGCAGCCCCCGATGGACCCAAGAGACCCAGTACTTC. This translates into CASSPRWTQETQYF.

At least ten counts were recorded for this clonotype. The rearrangement links TRBV12-3 or TRBV12-4 to TRBJ1-1; 7 nucleotides agree with TRBD1. The CDR3 is 15 amino acids. V lost 7 bases, J lost 1 base, and 9 bases stayed unmatched. In DNA, the CDR3 is TGTGCCAGCACCTTCGCAGGGGGGTCGAACACTGAAGCTTTCTTT. It is translated as CASTFAGGSNTEAFF.

This clonotype turned up a few times. The CDR3 is CASMRTVNQPQHF. The CDR3 bases are TGTGCCAGTATGCGGACAGTAAATCAGCCCCAGCATTTT. V and J are TRBV19 and TRBJ1-5; D might be TRBD1 (6 bases). Germline CDR1 is LNHDA and CDR2 is SQIVND (reference sequence). CDR3 length: 13 amino acids. V shed 7 bases and J shed 4 bases, with 11 bases lying between them.

The V call is TRBV24-1, the J call TRBJ2-2; D is possibly TRBD1 or TRBD2 (5 bases each). V shed 4 bases and J shed 1 base, with 15 bases lying between them. The CDR3 spans 17 residues. CDR1 is KGHDR and CDR2 is SFDVKD in the germline V gene. The CDR3 DNA reads TGTGCCACCAGTGAGACCCCGGGACGGCGGAACACCGGGGAGCTGTTTTTT. This translates into CATSETPGRRNTGELFF.

The table lists this clonotype with a few counts. This chain connects TRBV11-2 to TRBJ1-2; tentative D call: TRBD1 (6 bases). Trimming cost V 0 bases and J 10 bases, with 15 bases left between them. This CDR3 is 14 amino acids long. From germline, CDR1 is SGHAT and CDR2 FQNNGV. The CDR3 spells CASSLETTGPYYTF. The CDR3 nucleotides read TGTGCCAGCAGCTTAGAGACGACAGGACCGTACTACACCTTC.

CDR3 bases: TGTGCCAGCAGCACGGGGAACTCTGAAAAACTGTTTTTT. As protein: CASSTGNSEKLFF. The chain employs TRBV7-9 and TRBJ1-4, with no clear D. V shed 5 bases and J shed 7 bases, with 11 bases lying between them. The CDR3 is made up of 13 amino acids. Germline V lookup: CDR1 SEHNR, CDR2 FQNEAQ (reference sequence).

This clonotype was observed at least ten times. This sequence joins TRBV28 and TRBJ2-7; D is undetermined. This CDR3 is 11 amino acids long. V was pared by 5 bases and J by 6 bases, with 8 bases between. Per germline, CDR1 MDHEN and CDR2 SYDVKM. CDR3 in amino acids: CASSQAFEQYF. In DNA form, the CDR3 reads TGTGCCAGCAGTCAGGCGTTCGAGCAGTACTTC.

Ten or more counts support this clonotype. The chain employs TRBV7-2 and TRBJ2-2; D is perhaps TRBD1 or TRBD2 (6 bases each). Trimming left V 5 bases short and J 5 bases short, with 15 bases between. Germline V gene sequence: CDR1 SGHTA, CDR2 FQGNSA. The CDR3 covers 15 residues. CDR3 in amino acids: CASSVMAGTTGELFF. CDR3 in DNA: TGTGCCAGCAGCGTCATGGCGGGGACAACCGGGGAGCTGTTTTTT.

This clonotype was seen a single time. This is likely a read error, given that the CDR3 carries no conserved phenylalanine or tryptophan at its end. This CDR3 is CASSSPGGGSYEQYL. The CDR3 DNA follows: TGTGCCAGCAGCTCCCCGGGAGGGGGCTCCTACGAGCAGTACCTC. The chain combines TRBV7-9 with TRBJ2-7, with 8 bases aligning to TRBD2. The CDR3 contains 15 residues. Unmatched junction bases numbered 5, after V lost 4 bases and J lost 0 bases. Germline V gene sequence: CDR1 SEHNR, CDR2 FQNEAQ (reference sequence).

This clonotype was found a few times. V gene TRBV19 combines with J gene TRBJ2-7; either TRBD1 or TRBD2 may supply D (5 bases each). Trimming cost V 5 bases and J 5 bases, with 13 bases left between them. Germline CDR1 reads LNHDA; CDR2 reads SQIVND (reference sequence). The CDR3 runs to 13 residues. CDR3 in amino acids: CASSQSWGNEQYF. CDR3 in DNA: TGTGCCAGTAGTCAATCGTGGGGGAACGAGCAGTACTTC.

The chain joins TRBV15 to TRBJ2-3; D may be TRBD1 (8 bases). The CDR3 runs 15 residues. Germline V CDR1 and CDR2: LNHNV, YYDKDF (reference sequence). Trimming took off 5 bases at V and 4 bases at J, with 16 bases between the two ends. CDR3 nucleotide sequence: TGTGCCACCAGCGATCGACAGGGGAGGGCAGATACGCAGTATTTT. It specifies CATSDRQGRADTQYF.

This chain connects TRBV20-1 to TRBJ2-1; D is unclear. V lost 2 bases and J 6 bases, leaving 11 bases between the germline ends. The CDR3 runs to 13 residues. Germline values: CDR1 DFQATT, CDR2 SNEGSKA (reference sequence). This CDR3 reads CSARKAWGNEQFF. The CDR3 bases are TGCAGTGCTAGAAAAGCGTGGGGCAATGAGCAGTTCTTC.

This clonotype appeared many times. The chain employs TRBV7-2 and TRBJ2-3; D gene uncertain. Germline V CDR1 and CDR2: SGHTA, FQGNSA. This CDR3 comprises 14 residues. The V end was cut by 1 base, the J end by 4 bases, with 9 bases between. Here the CDR3 DNA reads TGTGCCAGCAGCTTAGAAAGGTCCCCAGATACGCAGTATTTT. Translated, it gives CASSLERSPDTQYF.

The chain combines TRBV6-2 or TRBV6-3 with TRBJ2-7; D is possibly TRBD2 (5 bases). Trimming cost V 4 bases and J 5 bases, with 18 bases left between them. There are 15 residues in the CDR3. Germline assignment: CDR1 MNHEY and CDR2 SVGEGT. This CDR3 reads CASSFLRGRNDEQYF. DNA for the CDR3: TGTGCCAGCAGTTTTTTGAGAGGGCGCAACGACGAGCAGTACTTC.

CDR3 in amino acids: CASSLRQGATEQFF. The CDR3, as DNA: TGTGCCAGCAGTTTACGGCAGGGGGCCACTGAGCAGTTCTTC. The V call is TRBV27, the J call TRBJ2-1; TRBD1 aligns across 8 bases. The CDR3 is made up of 14 amino acids. Trimming took 2 bases from V and 9 from J; bases not matched to a gene: 6. CDR1 and CDR2 (germline): MNHEY, SMNVEV (reference sequence).

This clonotype was detected a few times. The CDR3 DNA sequence: TGTGCCAGCAGCGAACGGACAGGGGGCATTGGCGCTGAAGCTTTCTTT. Its translation is CASSERTGGIGAEAFF. The rearrangement uses TRBV7-9 and TRBJ1-1, with TRBD1 identical over 11 bases. V was clipped by 5 bases and J by 6 bases; unmatched bases: 11. There are 16 residues in the CDR3. Germline CDR1 reads SEHNR; CDR2 reads FQNEAQ (reference sequence).

The chain recombines TRBV3-1 with TRBJ2-7; either TRBD1 or TRBD2 may fit D (5 bases each). This CDR3 is built from 16 residues. Trimming stripped 4 bases from V and 2 bases from J, with 18 bases between. Germline CDR1 is LGHDT and CDR2 is YNNKEL (reference sequence). The CDR3 sequence: CASSRTRGVMAYEQYF. In nucleotides, the CDR3 is TGTGCCAGCAGCCGTACCCGAGGGGTGATGGCCTACGAGCAGTACTTC.

This clonotype was picked up a small number of times. This sequence joins TRBV19 and TRBJ2-1, with 8 bases that match TRBD2. Germline assignment: CDR1 LNHDA and CDR2 SQIVND (reference sequence). Unmatched junction bases numbered 7, after V lost 1 base and J lost 5 bases. CDR3 size: 16 residues. CDR3 residues: CASSIGAGAMDNEQFF. DNA for the CDR3: TGTGCCAGTAGTATAGGAGCGGGAGCAATGGACAATGAGCAGTTCTTC.

This clonotype was detected only once. The junction departs from germline at one end; a sequencing error may be responsible. This chain links TRBV7-2 with TRBJ1-3; D remains unclear. The CDR3 is made up of 13 amino acids. Germline V lookup: CDR1 SGHTA, CDR2 FQGNSA. CDR3 in DNA: TGTGCCAGCAGACGGACTCCACGAAACACCATGTATTTT. It is translated as CASRRTPRNTMYF.